What follows is one TCR beta chain and its context. Under the authors' procedure: Using reference gene primer amplification, nucleated cell counts were estimated. Profiled with immunoSEQ multiplex PCR; TCRdb holds only in-frame clones, not every one. That table is the source of V, J and clone size, and D and trimming were worked out from the DNA. The table lists about 80,000 clones, roughly four fifths of them singletons. These data originate in a study of blood T cell repertoires in COVID-19. Overall study context: Samples taken during acute and convalescent COVID-19 were collected in the United States, Italy and Spain. PBMCs, B-cell-depleted T cells, or T cells provided the cDNA or gDNA that made up the material.

CDR3 length: 14 residues. V trimming: 6 bases; J trimming: 7 bases; junction bases outside the gene matches: 10. Germline V CDR1 and CDR2: MRHNA, SNTAGT. V usage is TRBV6-4 and J usage is TRBJ1-2, with 8 bases lining up with TRBD1. The sample consisted of peripheral blood. This receptor was identified in a man aged 55 to 70 with acute or convalescent COVID-19. CDR3 sequence: CASRMDRVEGGYTF. As DNA, the CDR3 is TGTGCCAGCAGGATGGACAGGGTAGAAGGTGGCTACACCTTC.